These 14 T cell receptor beta chains were sequenced from one sample in a study of Graves' ophthalmopathy and Graves' hyperthyroidism. CDR3 regions of TCR beta were amplified from RNA transcripts. HTBI-primed RT-PCR formed the first round, and a multiplex PCR formed the second. TCRdb fed the multiplex PCR reads into MiXCR, producing one record per CDR3 protein. The data contain about 410,000 distinct CDR3 sequences, approximately 16% of them singletons. Source material: peripheral blood. Every receptor here comes from a woman younger than 30 with Graves' ophthalmopathy.

This clonotype came up many times. The rearrangement uses TRBV28 and TRBJ1-1; 8 bases are shared with TRBD1. With V trimmed by 11 bases and J by 1 base, 3 bases remained unmatched. Germline V gene lookup returns CDR1 MDHEN and CDR2 SYDVKM. The length of the CDR3 is 12 residues. In DNA, the CDR3 is TGTGCCGGACAGGGTGGGAACACTGAAGCTTTCTTT. Protein: CAGQGGNTEAFF. Full variable domain (rest looked up from reference TRBV28 and TRBJ1-1): DVKVTQSSRYLVKRTGEKVFLECVQDMDHENMFWYRQDPGLGLRLIYFSYDVKMKEKGDIPEGYSVSREKKERFSLILESASTNQTSMYLCAGQGGNTEAFFGQGTRLTVV.

This clonotype was observed at least ten times. The chain uses TRBV15 and TRBJ1-1, with D possibly TRBD1 on 6 matching bases. Deletions cut 1 base from V and 4 bases from J, with 13 bases between. In germline, CDR1 is LNHNV, CDR2 YYDKDF (reference sequence). The CDR3 has 15 residues. This CDR3 reads CATSRAYREGTEAFF. CDR3 coding DNA: TGTGCCACCAGCAGAGCGTACAGGGAAGGCACTGAAGCTTTCTTT.

This clonotype was counted at least ten times. V gene TRBV20-1 combines with J gene TRBJ2-6, with D unresolved. The CDR3 totals 15 residues. Germline assignment: CDR1 DFQATT and CDR2 SNEGSKA (reference sequence). The germline V and J ends were trimmed by 2 bases and 0 bases, with 8 bases remaining between them. CDR3 region: CSARRRISGANVLTF. The CDR3 bases are TGCAGTGCTAGACGCAGGATCTCTGGGGCCAACGTCCTGACTTTC.

This clonotype occurred many times. V gene TRBV6-5 combines with J gene TRBJ2-7; tentatively, D is TRBD2 (6 bases). The V end lost 2 bases, the J end lost 3 bases, and 17 bases lay between the germline ends. Germline loops: CDR1 MNHEY, CDR2 SVGAGI. The CDR3 has 16 amino acids. The CDR3 bases are TGTGCCAGCAGTTACACCCCCGGGACTCTCAACTACGAGCAGTACTTC. This sequence encodes CASSYTPGTLNYEQYF.

In its sample, this clonotype was seen many times. The chain combines TRBV10-3 with TRBJ1-1; 11 bases are shared with TRBD1. The CDR3 covers 14 residues. The V gene end was trimmed by 9 bases and the J gene end by 4 bases; junction bases not matched to a gene: 7. CDR1 ENHRY and CDR2 SYGVKD come from the germline V gene. Written as DNA, the CDR3 is TGTGCCATACAGGGACAGGGGGAAGTCACTGAAGCTTTCTTT. It yields the protein CAIQGQGEVTEAFF.

The chain joins TRBV12-3 or TRBV12-4 to TRBJ1-1; tentatively, D is TRBD1 (5 bases). There are 13 residues in the CDR3. Trimming took off 4 bases at V and 5 bases at J, with 11 bases between the two ends. In nucleotides, the CDR3 is TGTGCCAGCAGTTCCGCAGGGACGACTGAAGCTTTCTTT. Amino acid sequence: CASSSAGTTEAFF.

This clonotype was recorded at least ten times. The gene calls are TRBV10-3 and TRBJ1-1; 7 nucleotides agree with TRBD1. The germline V gene has CDR1 ENHRY and CDR2 SYGVKD. V lost 6 bases to trimming and J lost 2 bases; unmatched junction nucleotides: 12. The CDR3 has 16 residues. CDR3 in amino acids: CAIRVRPGQENTEAFF. The CDR3 region has the DNA TGTGCCATCAGGGTACGACCCGGACAGGAAAACACTGAAGCTTTCTTT.

This clonotype occurred many times. The genes are TRBV9 and TRBJ1-2; 9 bases agree with TRBD1. The length of the CDR3 is 15 residues. In germline, CDR1 is SGDLS, CDR2 YYNGEE. V lost 0 bases, J lost 5 bases, and 5 bases stayed unmatched. The CDR3 nucleotides are TGTGCCAGCAGCGTAGACAGGGGGCGATGGTATGGCTACACCTTC. Encoded protein: CASSVDRGRWYGYTF.

In its sample, this clonotype was seen many times. This rearrangement joins TRBV6-2 or TRBV6-3 to TRBJ2-7; possibly TRBD1 for D (5 bases). CDR1 is MNHEY and CDR2 is SVGEGT in the germline V gene. The CDR3 is 16 residues long. V lost 2 bases and J 4 bases, leaving 18 bases between the germline ends. Here the CDR3 reads CASSYGRVRDLYEQYF. CDR3 bases: TGTGCCAGCAGTTACGGCCGGGTCAGGGATTTATACGAGCAGTACTTC.

The rearrangement uses TRBV7-2 and TRBJ2-4; 9 nucleotides line up with TRBD1. CDR3 length: 16 amino acids. Trimming at V came to 2 bases and at J to 7 bases, leaving 9 bases not matched to a gene. Germline CDR1 and CDR2: SGHTA and FQGNSA. The CDR3 is CASSLRGTGRANIQYF. In nucleotides, the CDR3 is TGTGCCAGCAGCTTAAGGGGGACAGGGCGTGCCAACATTCAGTACTTC. The variable domain in full, completed from reference TRBV7-2 and TRBJ2-4, reads GAGVSQSPSNKVTEKGKDVELRCDPISGHTALYWYRQSLGQGLEFLIYFQGNSAPDKSGLPSDRFSAERTGGSVSTLTIQRTQQEDSAVYLCASSLRGTGRANIQYFGAGTRLSVL.

This clonotype was observed at least ten times. J is TRBJ1-1 and V is TRBV30; D is unclear. Per germline, CDR1 GTSNPN and CDR2 SVGIG (reference sequence). The CDR3 is made up of 12 amino acids. Trimming stripped 3 bases from V and 2 bases from J, with 7 bases between. The CDR3 sequence is CAWSAPNTEAFF. The CDR3 bases are TGTGCCTGGAGCGCCCCCAACACTGAAGCTTTCTTT.

This clonotype was found many times. V usage is TRBV18 and J usage is TRBJ1-5, with TRBD1 matching over 11 bases. The CDR3 extends over 14 amino acids. V dropped 5 bases and J dropped 6; count of bases not matched to a gene: 3. Looked up from germline, CDR1 is KGHSH and CDR2 is LQKENI. The CDR3 region is CASSYGTGGQPQHF. The CDR3 coding sequence is TGTGCCAGCTCATACGGGACAGGGGGTCAGCCCCAGCATTTT.

This clonotype was counted ten times or more. J is TRBJ1-3 and V is TRBV11-2; D is uncertain. Trimming cost V 4 bases and J 8 bases, with 9 bases left between them. Germline loops: CDR1 SGHAT, CDR2 FQNNGV. The CDR3 sequence is 12 residues long. CDR3 in DNA: TGTGCCAGCAGCTCCCCGGGCCACACCATATATTTT. Residues: CASSSPGHTIYF.

The CDR3: CSVRIGNYGYTF. The CDR3 DNA follows: TGCAGCGTAAGGATTGGTAACTATGGCTACACCTTC. The rearrangement uses TRBV29-1 and TRBJ1-2; no clear D. Trimming shortened V by 6 bases and J by 1 base, and 9 bases separated the two germline ends. Germline assignment: CDR1 SQVTM and CDR2 ANQGSEA. The CDR3 runs 12 residues.